This entry describes one T cell receptor (beta chain). Its antigen is not identified. This sample stems from a study of shared clonotypes between healthy human individuals. CDR3 length: 12 amino acids. V lost 7 bases and J lost 5; bases outside the gene matches: 1. Germline V gene lookup returns CDR1 SNHLY and CDR2 FYNNEI. Study-wide results and caveats: Estimated richness values were generally larger in naive subsets than in memory subsets.

The protocol was immunoSEQ multiplex PCR, while the TCRdb copy is restricted to in-frame clones and leaves out a portion. The sample lists more than 2 million clones; 90% to 95% were seen once. The V and J genes are TRBV2 and TRBJ2-5; 10 bases are shared with TRBD2. The origin of this receptor is a young man in good health. The sample comprised naive CD4+ T cells sorted from blood. The subset denotes: CD45RA+ positively selected. The CDR3 nucleotides read TGTGCCAGCAAGCGGGAGGGGGAGACCCAGTACTTC. Protein product: CASKREGETQYF.